This T cell receptor (beta chain) is drawn from a study of blood T cell repertoires in COVID-19. Overall study context: Both acute and convalescent COVID-19 samples were obtained from the United States, Italy and Spain. PBMCs, B-cell-depleted T cells, or T cells provided the cDNA or gDNA that made up the material.

Germline V lookup: CDR1 SGHRS, CDR2 YFSETQ. The CDR3 covers 14 residues. J lost 4 bases, V lost 1 base, and 2 bases had no gene match. As handled by the study authors: The assay estimated nucleated cells by amplifying reference gene primers. Sequencing used immunoSEQ multiplex PCR; TCRdb keeps in-frame clones, though not all of them. V and J calls and clone size follow that table, whereas D and trimming were derived from the DNA. Of around 80,000 clones in the sample, about 89% were seen once. Sequencing was done on a sample of peripheral blood. The rearrangement joins TRBV5-1 to TRBJ2-7, with 10 bases fitting TRBD2. The sequence was obtained from a man aged 55 to 70 with acute or convalescent COVID-19. CDR3 residues: CASSLPSGRYEQYF. The CDR3, as DNA: TGCGCCAGCAGCTTGCCTAGCGGGAGATACGAGCAGTACTTC.